What follows are 15 T cell receptor beta chains derived from one specimen sequenced in a study of cytomegalovirus exposure and HLA in healthy donors (dated by TCRdb to between 2016 and 2019). The library was made by the immunoSEQ multiplex PCR assay. A mixture of 60 forward primers for TCR Vbeta segments and 13 reverse primers for TCR Jbeta segments was used in the multiplex PCR. As stored in TCRdb, this immuneACCESS dataset retains in-frame rearrangements with V and J assigned. A fraction of the clones does not appear; measured against another copy, unresolved V genes explain less than half of the discrepancy, and the remainder lacks a known reason. This sample gives about 300,000 clones in total; about nine tenths of them show up just once. Roughly 4% of the sample belongs to the ten largest clones. The sample consisted of PBMCs. The receptor source for this set is a middle-aged man in good health and CMV-seropositive.

The V gene is TRBV28, the J gene TRBJ1-2; TRBD1 might be the D (5 bases). Per germline, CDR1 MDHEN and CDR2 SYDVKM. The CDR3 covers 14 residues. Trimming shortened V by 3 bases and J by 2 bases, and 10 bases separated the two germline ends. The CDR3 DNA reads TGTGCCAGCAGTTTCCGACAGAGGAACTATGGCTACACCTTC. It is translated as CASSFRQRNYGYTF.

V and J are TRBV9 and TRBJ1-5, with 7 bases identical to TRBD1. The CDR3 contains 15 residues. Germline V gene sequence: CDR1 SGDLS, CDR2 YYNGEE. V lost 0 bases to trimming and J lost 6 bases; unmatched junction nucleotides: 6. The CDR3 region has the DNA TGTGCCAGCAGCGTAGGGGACAGCGGAAGTCAGCCCCAGCATTTT. Its translation is CASSVGDSGSQPQHF.

The chain couples TRBV6-5 to TRBJ2-5; D gene ambiguous. Trimming pared 6 bases from V and 0 bases from J, leaving 11 bases between. The length of the CDR3 is 14 residues. CDR1 MNHEY and CDR2 SVGAGI come from the germline V gene. In DNA, the CDR3 is TGTGCCAGCAGATCTACGGTCTACCAAGAGACCCAGTACTTC. Encoded protein: CASRSTVYQETQYF.

The chain joins TRBV2 to TRBJ2-1; 9 positions match TRBD2. V gave up 8 bases and J gave up 7 bases; unmatched junction bases: 6. The germline CDR1 and CDR2 sequences are SNHLY and FYNNEI. This CDR3 spans 13 amino acids. The CDR3 bases are TGTGCCAGCCGCGGTACTAGCGGGAATGAGCAGTTCTTC. Its translation: CASRGTSGNEQFF.

V usage is TRBV2 and J usage is TRBJ1-2; 7 nucleotides agree with TRBD1. V lost 4 bases and J lost 4; bases outside the gene matches: 6. The CDR3 is 14 residues long. Germline V gene data show CDR1 as SNHLY and CDR2 as FYNNEI. CDR3 sequence (DNA): TGTGCCAGCAGTGTTATGAGGGGGCTCTATGGCTACACCTTC. This gives the protein CASSVMRGLYGYTF.

The rearrangement uses TRBV7-3 and TRBJ1-5, with D tentatively TRBD1 (5 bases). The germline gives CDR1 SGHTA, CDR2 FQGTGA. Trimming removed 0 bases at V and 5 bases at J, with 5 bases between. This CDR3 spans 13 amino acids. The CDR3 DNA is TGTGCCAGCAGCTTAACAGGGGATCAGCCCCAGCATTTT. Amino acid sequence: CASSLTGDQPQHF.

This clone was found once. The chain uses TRBV6-5 and TRBJ2-2, with 7 bases matching TRBD1. With V trimmed by 7 bases and J by 3 bases, 8 bases remained unmatched. The V gene's germline CDR1 is MNHEY and CDR2 SVGAGI. The CDR3 consists of 15 residues. CDR3 region: CASTLGGADTGELFF. CDR3 nucleotide sequence: TGTGCCAGCACCCTAGGGGGCGCCGACACCGGGGAGCTGTTTTTT.

The chain couples TRBV7-2 to TRBJ1-2; 8 nucleotides align to TRBD1. In germline, CDR1 is SGHTA, CDR2 FQGNSA. With V trimmed by 4 bases and J by 3 bases, 7 bases remained unmatched. CDR3 length equals 15 residues. The CDR3 is CASSSRTGLDYGYTF. In DNA form, the CDR3 reads TGTGCCAGCAGCTCCCGGACAGGGTTGGACTATGGCTACACCTTC.

The CDR3 region has the DNA TGTGCCAGCAGCTCCGGACTAGCGAGCTCCTACGAGCAGTACTTC. Residues: CASSSGLASSYEQYF. This rearrangement joins TRBV13 to TRBJ2-7; 9 bases align to TRBD2. V gave up 4 bases and J gave up 0 bases; unmatched junction bases: 4. The CDR3 loop spans 15 amino acids. Germline assignment: CDR1 PRHDT and CDR2 FYEKMQ (reference sequence). Complete variable domain (other parts from reference TRBV13 and TRBJ2-7): AAGVIQSPRHLIKEKRETATLKCYPIPRHDTVYWYQQGPGQDPQFLISFYEKMQSDKGSIPDRFSAQQFSDYHSELNMSSLELGDSALYFCASSSGLASSYEQYFGPGTRLTVT.

The gene calls are TRBV27 and TRBJ2-7; 9 nucleotides match TRBD1. Germline CDR1 is MNHEY and CDR2 is SMNVEV (reference sequence). CDR3 length: 15 amino acids. Losses at the gene ends were 6 bases for V and 2 bases for J; bases not matched to a gene: 8. CDR3 DNA sequence: TGTGCCAGCAGCCGGGCCGGGACAGGGACCTACGAGCAGTACTTC. As protein: CASSRAGTGTYEQYF.

The V and J genes are TRBV4-1 and TRBJ2-2; 9 bases are a match to TRBD1. Germline V CDR1 and CDR2: MGHRA, YSYEKL. J gave up 1 base and V 2 bases, and 5 bases lay outside the gene matches. The CDR3 is made up of 17 amino acids. Here the CDR3 reads CASSQRQGVLNTGELFF. In DNA form, the CDR3 reads TGCGCCAGCAGCCAAAGACAGGGGGTCTTGAACACCGGGGAGCTGTTTTTT.

The J gene is TRBJ2-6, the V gene TRBV19, with D unclear. Germline CDR1 reads LNHDA; CDR2 reads SQIVND (reference sequence). This CDR3 spans 14 amino acids. The V and J ends lost 8 bases and 2 bases respectively, with 10 bases between them. The CDR3 DNA reads TGTGCCAGTTCGATGCGCCCTGGGGCCAACGTCCTGACTTTC. The encoded protein is CASSMRPGANVLTF. Full variable domain (rest looked up from reference TRBV19 and TRBJ2-6): DGGITQSPKYLFRKEGQNVTLSCEQNLNHDAMYWYRQDPGQGLRLIYYSQIVNDFQKGDIAEGYSVSREKKESFPLTVTSAQKNPTAFYLCASSMRPGANVLTFGAGSRLTVL.

The chain recombines TRBV28 with TRBJ2-6, with D tentatively TRBD1 (5 bases). Trimming shortened V by 3 bases and J by 5 bases, and 11 bases separated the two germline ends. Germline CDR1 and CDR2: MDHEN and SYDVKM. CDR3 length: 15 amino acids. The CDR3 DNA follows: TGTGCCAGCAGTTTCAGGGTGGGCAGGGCCAACGTCCTGACTTTC. It specifies CASSFRVGRANVLTF.

The rearrangement joins TRBV5-6 to TRBJ1-5; 7 nucleotides agree with TRBD1. Germline trimming cut 2 bases from V and 7 bases from J; bases unmatched to any gene: 6. Per germline, CDR1 SGHDT and CDR2 YYEEEE. This CDR3 region has 14 residues. DNA of the CDR3: TGTGCCAGCAGCTTCCGACAGGGTGCACAGCCCCAGCATTTT. This translates into CASSFRQGAQPQHF.

The genes are TRBV6-5 and TRBJ2-1, with 7 bases that match TRBD2. The CDR3 extends over 13 amino acids. The germline CDR1 and CDR2 sequences are MNHEY and SVGAGI. With 0 bases clipped from V and 8 bases from J, the junction kept 1 base outside the gene matches. The CDR3 DNA follows: TGTGCCAGCAGTTACTCGGGGGGGTATGAGCAGTTCTTC. Protein: CASSYSGGYEQFF.